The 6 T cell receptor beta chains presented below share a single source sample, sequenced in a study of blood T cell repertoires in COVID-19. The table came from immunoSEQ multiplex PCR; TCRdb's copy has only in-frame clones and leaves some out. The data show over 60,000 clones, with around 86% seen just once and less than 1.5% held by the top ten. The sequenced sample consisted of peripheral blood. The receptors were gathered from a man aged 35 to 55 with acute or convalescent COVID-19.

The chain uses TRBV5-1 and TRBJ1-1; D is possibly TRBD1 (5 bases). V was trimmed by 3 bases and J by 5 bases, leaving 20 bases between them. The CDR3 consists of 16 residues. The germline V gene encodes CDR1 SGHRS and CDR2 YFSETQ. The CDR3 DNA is TGCGCCAGCAGCTCGGACCTACAGTTCGGGGGTACTGAAGCTTTCTTT. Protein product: CASSSDLQFGGTEAFF.

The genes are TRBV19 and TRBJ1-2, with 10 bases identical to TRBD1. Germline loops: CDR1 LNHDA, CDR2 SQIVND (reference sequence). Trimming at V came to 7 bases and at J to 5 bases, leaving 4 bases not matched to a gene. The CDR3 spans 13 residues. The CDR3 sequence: CASMTGGWYGYTF. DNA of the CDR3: TGTGCCAGTATGACAGGGGGCTGGTATGGCTACACCTTC.

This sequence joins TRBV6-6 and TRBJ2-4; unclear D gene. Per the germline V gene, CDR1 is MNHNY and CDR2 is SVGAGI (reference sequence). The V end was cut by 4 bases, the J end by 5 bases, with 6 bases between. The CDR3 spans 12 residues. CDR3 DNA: TGTGCCAGCAGTTGGGCCGAAAACATTCAGTACTTC. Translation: CASSWAENIQYF.

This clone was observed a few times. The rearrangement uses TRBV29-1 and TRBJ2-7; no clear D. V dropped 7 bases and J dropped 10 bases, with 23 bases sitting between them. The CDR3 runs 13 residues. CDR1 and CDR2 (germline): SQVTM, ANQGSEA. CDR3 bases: TGCAGCGACCCCAATATCCGAGCTCCTTCCCAGTACTTC. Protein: CSDPNIRAPSQYF.

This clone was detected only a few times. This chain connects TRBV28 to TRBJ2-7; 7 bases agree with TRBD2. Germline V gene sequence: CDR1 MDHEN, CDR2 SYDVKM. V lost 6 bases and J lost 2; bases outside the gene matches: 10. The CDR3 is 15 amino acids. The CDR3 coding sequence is TGTGCCAGCAGCCCACTCCGGGGGACTACCTACGAGCAGTACTTC. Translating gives CASSPLRGTTYEQYF.

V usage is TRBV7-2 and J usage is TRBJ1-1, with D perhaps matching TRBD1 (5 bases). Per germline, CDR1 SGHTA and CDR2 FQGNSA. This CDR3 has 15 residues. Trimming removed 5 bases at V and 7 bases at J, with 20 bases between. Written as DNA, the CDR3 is TGTGCCAGCAGCCACTCCTTTGACAGCATCTTTGAAGCTTTCTTT. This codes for CASSHSFDSIFEAFF.